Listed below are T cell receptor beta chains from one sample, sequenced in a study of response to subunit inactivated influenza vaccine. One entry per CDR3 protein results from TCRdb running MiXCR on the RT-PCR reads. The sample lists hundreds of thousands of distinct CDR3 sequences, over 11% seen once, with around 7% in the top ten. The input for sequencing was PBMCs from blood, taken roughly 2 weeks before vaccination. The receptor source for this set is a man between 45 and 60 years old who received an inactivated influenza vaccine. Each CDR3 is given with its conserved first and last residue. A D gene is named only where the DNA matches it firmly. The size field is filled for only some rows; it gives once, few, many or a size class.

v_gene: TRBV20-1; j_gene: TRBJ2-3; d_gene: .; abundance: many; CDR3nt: TGCAGTGTATCGGGGGCCACAGATACGCAGTATTTT; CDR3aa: CSVSGATDTQYF
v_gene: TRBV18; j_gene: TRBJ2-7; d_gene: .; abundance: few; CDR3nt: TGTGCCAGCTCCCCCTCTGGCGGGGCCGCCTACGAGCAGTACTTC; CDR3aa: CASSPSGGAAYEQYF
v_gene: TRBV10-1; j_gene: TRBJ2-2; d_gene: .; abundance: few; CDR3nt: TGCGCCAGCAGTGAAGGCCCGGGCCCCCCGAACACCGGGGAGCTGTTTTTT; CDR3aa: CASSEGPGPPNTGELFF
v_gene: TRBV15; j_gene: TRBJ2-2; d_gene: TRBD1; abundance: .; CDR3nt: TGTGCCACCAGCTTAACACCGGGACAGGGAAGCGGGGAGCTGTTTTTT; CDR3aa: CATSLTPGQGSGELFF
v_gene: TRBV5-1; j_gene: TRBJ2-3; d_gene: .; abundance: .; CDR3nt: TGCGCCAGCAGCTTGGCGACGTCAGATACGCAGTATTTT; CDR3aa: CASSLATSDTQYF
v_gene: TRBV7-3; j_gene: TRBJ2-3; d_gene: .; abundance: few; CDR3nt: TGTGCCAGCAGCTTAATCGGGCCGGTCCTGGGCACAGATACGCAGTATTTT; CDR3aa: CASSLIGPVLGTDTQYF
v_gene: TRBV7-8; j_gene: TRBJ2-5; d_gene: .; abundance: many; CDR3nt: TGTGCCAGCAGCTCGGGACTCGAAGAGACCCAGTACTTC; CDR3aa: CASSSGLEETQYF
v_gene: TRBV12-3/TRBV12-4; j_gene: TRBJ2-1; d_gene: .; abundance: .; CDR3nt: TGTGCCAGCAGTTTGTGGCGGGGAGTTGATATATTGAGGAATGAGCAGTTCTTC; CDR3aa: CASSLWRGVDILRNEQFF
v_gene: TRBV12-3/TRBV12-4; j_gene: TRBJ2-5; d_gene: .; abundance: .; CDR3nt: TGTGCCAGCAGCCTTGGAGGAGGTAATGGGGCGACCCAGTACTTC; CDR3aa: CASSLGGGNGATQYF
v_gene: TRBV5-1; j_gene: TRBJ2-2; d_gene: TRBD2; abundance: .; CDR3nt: TGCGCCAGCAGCGCCATGGGACTAGGCGACACCGGGGAGCTGTTTTTT; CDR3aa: CASSAMGLGDTGELFF
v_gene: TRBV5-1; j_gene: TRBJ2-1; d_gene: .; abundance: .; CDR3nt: TGCGCCAGCAGCCCCGCATGGCCGGGCCCCTACAATGAGCAGTTCTTC; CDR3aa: CASSPAWPGPYNEQFF
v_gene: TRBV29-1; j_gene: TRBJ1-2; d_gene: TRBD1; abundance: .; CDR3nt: TGCAGCGTCCAGGGACAGGGCTATGGCTACACCTTC; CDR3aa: CSVQGQGYGYTF
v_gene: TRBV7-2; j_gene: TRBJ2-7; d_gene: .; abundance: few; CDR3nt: TGTGCCAGCACCCCCCGGCCAAATTCCTACGAGCAGTACTTC; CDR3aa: CASTPRPNSYEQYF
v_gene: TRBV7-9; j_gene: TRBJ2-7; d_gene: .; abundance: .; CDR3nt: TGTGCTAGCAGCTTTTTTCGGGAGTCTGGCTCCTACGAGCAGTACTTC; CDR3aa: CASSFFRESGSYEQYF
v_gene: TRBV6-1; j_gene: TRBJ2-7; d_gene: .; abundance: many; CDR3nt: TGTGCCAGCAGTGCCGGGACCTTCGTCGAGCAGTACTTC; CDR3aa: CASSAGTFVEQYF
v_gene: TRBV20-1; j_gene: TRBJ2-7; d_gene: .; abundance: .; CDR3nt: TGCAGTGCTAGAGGGAGGGTCTCGCGACCCTACGAGCAGTACTTC; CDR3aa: CSARGRVSRPYEQYF
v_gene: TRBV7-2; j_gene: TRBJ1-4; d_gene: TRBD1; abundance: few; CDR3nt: TGTGCCAGCAGCTTATCACAGGGGGCTTATGAAAAACTGTTTTTT; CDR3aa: CASSLSQGAYEKLFF
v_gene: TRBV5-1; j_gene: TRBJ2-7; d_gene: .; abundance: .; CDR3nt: TGCGCCAGCAGCTTGCTCGGTAGCGTTTCCTACGAGCAGTACTTC; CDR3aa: CASSLLGSVSYEQYF
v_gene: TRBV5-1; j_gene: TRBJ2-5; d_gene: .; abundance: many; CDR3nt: TGCGCCAGCAGCTTCTCCCGTGAGACCCAGTACTTC; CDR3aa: CASSFSRETQYF
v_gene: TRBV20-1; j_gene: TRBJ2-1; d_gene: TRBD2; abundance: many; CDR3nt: TGCAGTGCTAGAGATAGGGGTAGCGGGGGTTGGCGGCAGTTCTTC; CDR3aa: CSARDRGSGGWRQFF
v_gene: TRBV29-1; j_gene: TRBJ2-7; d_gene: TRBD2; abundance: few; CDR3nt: TGCAGCGTTCCGAAGGGGAGAGCGGGAGAGGGCCACGAGCAGTACTTC; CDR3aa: CSVPKGRAGEGHEQYF
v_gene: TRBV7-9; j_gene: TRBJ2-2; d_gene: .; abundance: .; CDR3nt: TGCGTTAATCCAGCGGTGAACACCGGGGAGCTGTTTTTT; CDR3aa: CVNPAVNTGELFF
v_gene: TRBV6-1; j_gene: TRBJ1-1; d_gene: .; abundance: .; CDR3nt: TGTGCCAGCAGAGCCTCCGGGGGCAGAGGGTCTGGTGAAGCTTTCTTT; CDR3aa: CASRASGGRGSGEAFF
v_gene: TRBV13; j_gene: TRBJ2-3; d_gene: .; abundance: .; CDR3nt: TGTGCCAGCAGCTCTCGAACCACATCCCGGGCCTACGGGACAGATACGCAGTATTTT; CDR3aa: CASSSRTTSRAYGTDTQYF
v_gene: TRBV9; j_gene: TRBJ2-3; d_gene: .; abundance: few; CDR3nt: TGTGCCAGCAGCCCCCCCCAGACAACAGATACGCAGTATTTT; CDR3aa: CASSPPQTTDTQYF
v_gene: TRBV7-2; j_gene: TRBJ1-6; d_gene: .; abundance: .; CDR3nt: TGTGCCAGCAGCCCTCTGGGGTCCCCAGCAACACCCCTCCACTTT; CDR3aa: CASSPLGSPATPLHF
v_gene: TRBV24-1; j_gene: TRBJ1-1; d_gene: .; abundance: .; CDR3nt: TGTGCCACCCGTCCCCAAGGAGGGAACACTGAAGCTTTCTTT; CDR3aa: CATRPQGGNTEAFF
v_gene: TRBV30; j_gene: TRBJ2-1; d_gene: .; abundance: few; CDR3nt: TGTGCCTGGAGTGTACGCGGGGATGAGCAGTTCTTC; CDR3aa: CAWSVRGDEQFF
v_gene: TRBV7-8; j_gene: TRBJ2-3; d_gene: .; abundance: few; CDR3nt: TGTGCCAGCAGCTTATTAGGGGGAGGGCCCACAGATACGCAGTATTTT; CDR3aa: CASSLLGGGPTDTQYF
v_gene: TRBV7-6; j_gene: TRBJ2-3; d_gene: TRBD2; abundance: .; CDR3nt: TGTGCCAGCAGCTTAGGCCTAGGACTAGCGGGAGCCTCTAGCACAGATACGCAGTATTTT; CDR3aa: CASSLGLGLAGASSTDTQYF
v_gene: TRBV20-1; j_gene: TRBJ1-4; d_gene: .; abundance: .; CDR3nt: TGCAGTGCTAGAAGCGGGACACAGGCCCCGGGTAAAAAACTGTTTTTT; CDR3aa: CSARSGTQAPGKKLFF
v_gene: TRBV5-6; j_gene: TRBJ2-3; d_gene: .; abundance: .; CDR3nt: TGTGCCAGCAGCTTGGCCGTGACGGCGCTTAGCACAGATACGCAGTATTTT; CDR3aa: CASSLAVTALSTDTQYF
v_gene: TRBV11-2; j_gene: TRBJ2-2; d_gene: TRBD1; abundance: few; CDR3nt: TGTGCCAGCACAAGGACAGGGCATACCGGGGAGCTGTTTTTT; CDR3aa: CASTRTGHTGELFF
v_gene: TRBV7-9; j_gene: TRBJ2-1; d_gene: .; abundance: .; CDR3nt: TGTGCCAGCAGCTTAGGGCTAGCCGCGGATGAGCAGTTCTTC; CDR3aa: CASSLGLAADEQFF
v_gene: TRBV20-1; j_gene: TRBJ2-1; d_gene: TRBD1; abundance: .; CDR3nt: TGCAGTGGGACAGGGAATTCGAATGAGCAGTTCTTC; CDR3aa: CSGTGNSNEQFF
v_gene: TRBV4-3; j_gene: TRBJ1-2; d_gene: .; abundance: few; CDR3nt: TGCGCCAGCAGCCAAGGAGGGGGGCGCTATGGCTACACCTTC; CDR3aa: CASSQGGGRYGYTF
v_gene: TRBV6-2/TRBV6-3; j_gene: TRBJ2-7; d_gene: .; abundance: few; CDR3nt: TGTGCCAGCAGTTCGTCCGGGTTTCTAAGCTCCTACGAGCAGTACTTC; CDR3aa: CASSSSGFLSSYEQYF
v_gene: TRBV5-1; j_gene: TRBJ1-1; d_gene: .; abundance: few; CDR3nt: TGCGCCAGCAGCGCTGGGTCCCAGCTGAACACTGAAGCTTTCTTT; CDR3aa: CASSAGSQLNTEAFF
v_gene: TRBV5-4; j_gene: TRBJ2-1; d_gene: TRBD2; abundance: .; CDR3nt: TGTGCCAGCAGATACAGCGGGGGCATCTACAATGAGCAGTTCTTC; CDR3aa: CASRYSGGIYNEQFF
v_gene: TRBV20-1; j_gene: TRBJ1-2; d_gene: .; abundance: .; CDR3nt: TGCAGTGCTAGACGGCAAGATATATATGGCTACACCTTC; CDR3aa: CSARRQDIYGYTF
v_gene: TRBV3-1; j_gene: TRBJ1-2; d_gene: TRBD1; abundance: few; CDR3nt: TGTGCCAGCAGTTACACAACCGGGACAGGGGCTGCCTATGGCTACACCTTC; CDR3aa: CASSYTTGTGAAYGYTF
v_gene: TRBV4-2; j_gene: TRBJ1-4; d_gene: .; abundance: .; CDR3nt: TGTGCCAGCAGCCAAGAGGATCGGCCTCAGGCCTATGAAAAACTGTTTTTT; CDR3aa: CASSQEDRPQAYEKLFF
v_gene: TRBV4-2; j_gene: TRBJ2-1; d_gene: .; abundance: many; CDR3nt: TGTGCCAGCAGCCAAGGTGGAAAGAACAATGAGCAGTTCTTC; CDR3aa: CASSQGGKNNEQFF
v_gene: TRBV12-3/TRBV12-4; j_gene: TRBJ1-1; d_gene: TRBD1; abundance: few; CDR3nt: TGTGCCAGCACCGAGGGGGCGGGCACTGAAGCTTTCTTT; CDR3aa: CASTEGAGTEAFF
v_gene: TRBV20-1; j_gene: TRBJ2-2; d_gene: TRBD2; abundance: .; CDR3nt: TGCAGTGCTAGAGACCATGGGACTAGCGGGGGTACCGGGGAGCTGTTTTTT; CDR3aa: CSARDHGTSGGTGELFF
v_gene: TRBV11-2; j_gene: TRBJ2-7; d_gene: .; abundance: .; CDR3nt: TGTGCCAGCAGCCCCCCGGGTTTCAAGCAGTACTTC; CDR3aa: CASSPPGFKQYF
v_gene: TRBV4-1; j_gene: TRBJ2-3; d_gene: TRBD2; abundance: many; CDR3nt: TGCGCCAGCAGCCAAGATCCCGCTAGCGGGTTTCAGGATACGCAGTATTTT; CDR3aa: CASSQDPASGFQDTQYF
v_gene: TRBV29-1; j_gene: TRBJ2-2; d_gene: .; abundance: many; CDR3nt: TGCAGCGCCCCTGAACCGACGAACACCGGGGAGCTGTTTTTT; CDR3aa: CSAPEPTNTGELFF
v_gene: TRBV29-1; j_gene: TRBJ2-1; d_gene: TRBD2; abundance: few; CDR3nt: TGCAGCGTTGCCCCCCGAGCGGGGGGCCATGAGCAGTTCTTC; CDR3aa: CSVAPRAGGHEQFF
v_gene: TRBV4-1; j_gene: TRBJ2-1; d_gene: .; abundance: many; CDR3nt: TGCGCCAGCAGCCAAGAACCCAGCTCCTACAATGAGCAGTTCTTC; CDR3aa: CASSQEPSSYNEQFF